This is a list of T cell receptor beta chains from one sample in a study of blood T cell repertoires in COVID-19. The assay was immunoSEQ multiplex PCR, and TCRdb's table has in-frame clones only and misses some. The sample holds fewer than 110,000 clones, 87% seen once. Input material: peripheral blood. These receptors were obtained from a woman under 40 with acute or convalescent COVID-19. CDR3s leave out the opening cysteine and the closing phenylalanine or tryptophan. D genes are given only for firm matches. Only some rows state a clone size, as once, few, many or a class for expanded clones.

clone size	V gene	D gene	J gene	CDR3 protein
-	TRBV7-9	TRBD1	TRBJ1-5	ASSSAAGGPNQPQH
-	TRBV19	TRBD1	TRBJ1-1	ASISDRANTEAF
-	TRBV5-6	-	TRBJ1-1	ASRMGTFPTEAF
-	TRBV27	TRBD2	TRBJ2-1	ASSSGGTHNEQF
-	TRBV19	-	TRBJ2-7	ASSFSGVRYEQY
-	TRBV11-3	TRBD1	TRBJ2-7	ASGGTGDYEQY
-	TRBV7-3	TRBD1	TRBJ2-7	ASSLWTGPYEQY
-	TRBV7-2	-	TRBJ1-2	ASSFREGGGYT
-	TRBV10-2	TRBD1	TRBJ1-1	ASSRDRGEAF
few	TRBV11-3	-	TRBJ2-7	ASSLDRYEQY
-	TRBV12-3/TRBV12-4	-	TRBJ2-3	ASSFGTDTQY
-	TRBV6-6	TRBD1	TRBJ2-2	ATTRGQDTGELF
-	TRBV5-4	TRBD1	TRBJ1-4	ASRYSWGRGHNEKLF
-	TRBV7-9	-	TRBJ1-2	ASSLHVGGAKGYT
-	TRBV7-9	-	TRBJ1-1	ASSFSIGAAQFTEAF
-	TRBV28	TRBD1	TRBJ1-6	ASSLGQGVNSPLH
-	TRBV27	TRBD1	TRBJ1-5	ASSPDRVNQPQH
few	TRBV29-1	-	TRBJ1-2	SVVANYGYT
-	TRBV3-1/TRBV3-2	TRBD1	TRBJ2-6	ASSLDRGGLRGANVLT
-	TRBV5-6	-	TRBJ1-5	ASSLDLRGQPQH
-	TRBV6-6	-	TRBJ1-1	ASVRGSEAF
once	TRBV30	-	TRBJ1-1	AWNGGVGYTEAF
-	TRBV12-5	TRBD1	TRBJ2-2	ASGPPGTGLLGGTGELF
-	TRBV27	-	TRBJ2-3	ASSLRDTQY
-	TRBV11-2	-	TRBJ2-2	ASSPPNYGIGELF
once	TRBV12-3/TRBV12-4	-	TRBJ2-7	ASSSFHEQY
-	TRBV19	TRBD1	TRBJ1-6	ASSQDRDNSPLH
-	TRBV7-8	TRBD1	TRBJ1-2	ASSPTGGGYGYT
-	TRBV19	-	TRBJ1-5	ASSIRQAYSNQPQH
-	TRBV5-6	TRBD1	TRBJ2-3	ASSLIRTGYSDTQY
-	TRBV5-1	-	TRBJ1-1	ASSFSNEAF